This T cell receptor beta chain stems from a study of T cell responses to AZD1222 COVID-19 vaccine. Study-level points and caveats: Along spike, vaccine-associated CD4 TCRs were found throughout, with dominance at 160-218 and 743-854.

On this clone itself: Its antigen is as yet unknown.

Clones were read by immunoSEQ multiplex PCR, and TCRdb kept only the in-frame ones, dropping some. The data hold around 100,000 clones, with roughly 86% observed a single time. The receptor's source is an adult in good health. This material consisted of peripheral blood, taken on day 0 of MenACWY control vaccination.

CDR3 residues: CASSSPRSLYYGYTF. CDR3 bases: TGTGCCAGCAGTTCCCCTAGATCCTTGTACTATGGCTACACCTTC. J is TRBJ1-2 and V is TRBV6-5; D is ambiguous. V lost 4 bases, J lost 3 bases, and 15 bases lay in between. Germline loops: CDR1 MNHEY, CDR2 SVGAGI. The CDR3 extends over 15 amino acids.